This T cell receptor beta chain was documented in a study of blood T cell repertoires in COVID-19. At the level of the study: T cells, B-cell-depleted T cells, or PBMCs supplied cDNA or gDNA.

Profiling relied on immunoSEQ multiplex PCR, and the TCRdb table lists in-frame clones only, not all of them. Of 650,000 to 800,000 clones listed, about nine tenths are singletons. This CDR3 comprises 14 residues. CDR1 MNHNY and CDR2 SVGAGI come from the germline V gene (reference sequence). Trimming removed 6 bases from V and 7 bases from J, with 13 bases in between. This TCR was recovered from a woman aged 18 to 35 with acute or convalescent COVID-19. V gene TRBV6-6 combines with J gene TRBJ1-6; D is ambiguous. Material: peripheral blood. CDR3 sequence reads: CASSTRGRNSPLHF. CDR3 nucleotide sequence: TGTGCCAGCAGCACCCGAGGGCGAAATTCACCCCTCCACTTT.